This T cell receptor (beta chain) derives from a study of T cell changes during pregnancy in multiple sclerosis. This clone was found once. The V end was cut by 9 bases, the J end by 2 bases, with 17 bases between. Germline V lookup: CDR1 SNHLY, CDR2 FYNNEI. This CDR3 has 15 residues. Sequencing was performed with immunoSEQ multiplex PCR; in TCRdb, only in-frame clones are kept and a portion is missing. The sample includes tens of thousands of clones, 93% of them seen just once. The source is a female donor with multiple sclerosis, enrolled in a pregnancy study. This specimen consisted of CD4+ T cells from peripheral blood mononuclear cells, obtained in the second trimester of pregnancy. The chain joins TRBV2 to TRBJ2-1; the D gene is possibly TRBD1 (7 bases). CDR3: CASAGGSSTYNEQFF. The DNA for the CDR3 is TGTGCCAGTGCAGGGGGGAGTAGTACCTACAATGAGCAGTTCTTC.